This T cell receptor (beta chain) stems from a study of blood T cell repertoires in COVID-19 (dated by TCRdb to between 2020 and 2021). In terms of the full investigation: Samples covering the acute and convalescent phases of COVID-19 were provided by collaborators in the United States, Italy and Spain. The material from the prospective study consisted of cDNA or gDNA derived from T cells, B-cell-depleted T cells, or PBMCs. The dataset comprised deeply sampled blood TCRbeta repertoires from subjects exposed to, actively infected with, or recovered from COVID-19. The repertoires were made available in a free public database intended to serve as a resource for research on the immune response to SARS-CoV-2. The samples were drawn from the first 160 participants of the ongoing ImmuneRACE study and from over a thousand subjects provided by 6 global collaborators. Sample metadata almost always included a de-identified subject ID, COVID-19 status, age in years and sex. Where HLA class I and class II types were available, the types were taken from metadata supplied by the sample provider, not from assay-based typing.

Study-wide conclusions, independent of this receptor: The amount of clinical and demographic metadata varied by source and participant and was provided uncurated.

In the prospective study, participants were about 18 to 89 years old, resided in about two dozen geographic areas of the United States, and were enrolled through a virtual design. To assign participants to cohorts, the prospective study relied on clinical history that participants themselves reported in a screening survey and a study questionnaire. ImmuneRACE Cohort 3 recovered participants were defined by two consecutive negative NP/OP PCR tests, healthcare professional clearance, or symptom resolution. Each participant in the prospective study had whole blood, serum and a nasopharyngeal or oropharyngeal swab collected by mobile phlebotomists. Prospective study participants could optionally give additional blood draws and questionnaires over an approximately two-month period. Before DNA extraction, blood samples from the prospective study were shipped at room temperature or frozen. As concerns this clone: This clone's antigen is unknown. No much larger clonotype is one base removed from it; base qualities were not supplied.

Based on the germline V gene, the CDR1 and CDR2 sequences are SGHRS and YFSETQ. Unmatched junction bases come to 4, with V trimmed by 2 bases and J by 6 bases. CDR3 length: 14 amino acids, cysteine to phenylalanine. Just CDR3 DNA is preserved here, 42 bases in frame from base 1. TCRbeta CDR3 regions were amplified from genomic DNA using the immunoSEQ Assay, a bias-controlled multiplex PCR. As for the authors' bioinformatics: The number of nucleated cells in each sample was estimated from the amplification of reference gene primers within the assay. To quantify the absolute abundance of each unique TCRbeta CDR3 rearrangement, sequence reads were collapsed and filtered. For each sample, productive Simpson clonality was calculated as the square root of Simpson's diversity index across productive rearrangements. Held by TCRdb, this immuneACCESS table contains in-frame sequences only and omits some clones. Under half of the omission traces to an unresolved V gene where checked; the cause of the rest is unknown. V and J calls and clone size follow that table, whereas D and trimming were derived from the DNA. Recorded for this sample are roughly 150,000 clones; 75% to 90% of them occurred a single time. In total, the top ten clones hold about 4.4% of the sample.

The chain joins TRBV5-1 to TRBJ1-4, with 7 central nucleotides matching TRBD1. This clonotype was obtained from a man aged 50 to 59 who had recovered from COVID-19. The sample consisted of PBMCs or T cells enriched from blood (not recorded which). The nucleotides read TGCGCCAGCAGCTTCCAGGGGGGAGATGAAAAACTGTTTTTT. The encoded protein is CASSFQGGDEKLFF. The variable domain in full, with residues beyond the CDR3 obtained from the reference TRBV5-1 and TRBJ1-4 genes, is KAGVTQTPRYLIKTRGQQVTLSCSPISGHRSVSWYQQTPGQGLQFLFEYFSETQRNKGNFPGRFSGRQFSNSRSEMNVSTLELGDSALYLCASSFQGGDEKLFFGSGTQLSVL.